This T cell receptor (beta chain) was captured in a study of blood T cell repertoires in COVID-19 (dated by TCRdb to the early 2020s). Concerning the study at large: Samples covering the acute and convalescent phases of COVID-19 were provided by collaborators in the United States, Italy and Spain. Where HLA class I and class II types were available, the types were taken from metadata supplied by the sample provider, not from assay-based typing. The repertoires were released in a freely available public database meant as a resource for research on the immune response to SARS-CoV-2. The prospective study material was composed of cDNA or gDNA derived from T cells, B-cell-depleted T cells, or PBMCs. Samples came from the ongoing ImmuneRACE study (first 160 participants) plus 1,254 subjects from 6 global collaborators. Deeply sampled blood TCRbeta repertoires from subjects exposed to, actively infected with, or recovered from COVID-19 were included in the dataset. Nearly every sample came with metadata listing a de-identified subject ID, COVID-19 status, age in years and sex. The research as a whole found: The amount of clinical and demographic metadata varied by source and participant and was provided uncurated.

TCRbeta CDR3 regions were amplified from genomic DNA using the immunoSEQ Assay, a bias-controlled multiplex PCR. The paper's data handling went like this. Nucleated cell counts per sample were estimated from amplification of reference gene primers within the assay. Sequence reads were collapsed and filtered to measure the absolute abundance of every unique TCRbeta CDR3 rearrangement. Productive Simpson clonality was computed per sample as the square root of Simpson's diversity index over productive rearrangements. This is the immuneACCESS table as TCRdb keeps it, with only in-frame sequences that have V and J called. A part of the clones is gone; compared with another copy, unresolved V genes explain less than half, and the rest is unexplained. Clonal size and the V and J genes are those of that table, whereas D and trimming came from the DNA. The sample table records about 120,000 clones; 70% to 85% of these occur just once. The ten largest clones represent about 2.5% of the sample.

Collaborating institutions collected whole blood in K2EDTA tubes following their own protocols. Collaborator samples were shipped for TCRbeta analysis as frozen whole blood, isolated PBMCs, or DNA extracted from either sample type. In this sample, this clone turned up once. It has no known antigen specificity. Base-call qualities are not available, and no considerably larger clone is one nucleotide away. V lost 0 bases and J lost 2 bases; the stretch between them is 16 bases long. The CDR3 measures 17 amino acids from cysteine to phenylalanine. The retained sequence is limited to the CDR3, 51 bases, with the frame set at the first base. CDR1 and CDR2 (LGHNA, YNFKEQ) derive from the germline V gene.

The receptor was isolated from a man aged 45-60 years with acute or convalescent COVID-19. The V and J genes are TRBV4-2 and TRBJ1-2; possibly the D gene is TRBD1, per 6 matching bases. The source material was peripheral blood. The CDR3 reads as follows: CASSQDFHPGANYGYTF. The DNA sequence reads TGTGCCAGCAGCCAAGATTTTCACCCAGGGGCAAACTATGGCTACACCTTC.